This entry describes one TCR beta chain. This entry is derived from a study of blood T cell repertoires in COVID-19. Clones were sequenced by immunoSEQ multiplex PCR, and TCRdb holds only the in-frame ones, with some missing. This table holds 95,000 to 150,000 clones, 60% to 85% found once. This CDR3 has 17 amino acids. V shed 1 base, J shed 4 bases, and the junction held 4 bases outside the gene matches. Germline CDR1 is SGHTA and CDR2 is FQGTGA. Sequenced input: peripheral blood. The TCR sequence derives from a man between 65 and 85 years old with acute or convalescent COVID-19. The chain uses TRBV7-3 and TRBJ2-3; TRBD2 agrees at 14 bases. Here the CDR3 reads CASSLRGTSGGADTQYF. The CDR3 nucleotides read TGTGCCAGCAGCTTAAGGGGGACTAGCGGGGGCGCAGATACGCAGTATTTT. Looking up the rest from reference TRBV7-3 and TRBJ2-3 gives the full variable domain: GAGVSQTPSNKVTEKGKYVELRCDPISGHTALYWYRQSLGQGPEFLIYFQGTGAADDSGLPNDRFFAVRPEGSVSTLKIQRTERGDSAVYLCASSLRGTSGGADTQYFGPGTRLTVL.